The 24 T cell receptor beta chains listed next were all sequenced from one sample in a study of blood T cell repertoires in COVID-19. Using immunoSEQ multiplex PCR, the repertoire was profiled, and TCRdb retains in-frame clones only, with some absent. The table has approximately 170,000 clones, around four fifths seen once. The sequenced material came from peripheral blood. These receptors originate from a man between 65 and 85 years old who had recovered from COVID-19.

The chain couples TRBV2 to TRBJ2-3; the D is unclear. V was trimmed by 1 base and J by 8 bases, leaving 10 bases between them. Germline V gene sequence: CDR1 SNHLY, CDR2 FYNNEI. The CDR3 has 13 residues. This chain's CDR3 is CASSEGGEATQYF. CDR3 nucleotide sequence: TGTGCCAGCAGTGAAGGAGGTGAGGCTACGCAGTATTTT.

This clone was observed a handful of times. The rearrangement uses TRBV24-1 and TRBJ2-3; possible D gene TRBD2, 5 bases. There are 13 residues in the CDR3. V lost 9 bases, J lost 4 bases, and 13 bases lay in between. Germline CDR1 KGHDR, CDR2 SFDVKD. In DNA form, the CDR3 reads TGTGCCACCGAGGGAGCCGAGGCAGATACGCAGTATTTT. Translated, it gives CATEGAEADTQYF.

CDR3 protein: CASSFLGQGHGYTF. The DNA for the CDR3 is TGTGCCAGCAGTTTCCTCGGACAGGGCCATGGCTACACCTTC. V and J are TRBV6-2 or TRBV6-3 and TRBJ1-2, with TRBD1 matching 8 bases. The J segment lost 6 bases and the V segment lost 4 bases, leaving 7 bases of the junction unmatched. The CDR3 is 14 amino acids. Germline V CDR1 and CDR2: MNHEY, SVGEGT.

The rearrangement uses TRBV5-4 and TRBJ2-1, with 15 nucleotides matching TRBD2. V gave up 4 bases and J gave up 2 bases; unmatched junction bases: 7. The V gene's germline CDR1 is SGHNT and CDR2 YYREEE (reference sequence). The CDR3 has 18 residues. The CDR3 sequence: CASSLRTSGRETYNEQFF. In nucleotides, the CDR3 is TGTGCCAGCAGCCTACGGACTAGCGGGAGGGAAACCTACAATGAGCAGTTCTTC.

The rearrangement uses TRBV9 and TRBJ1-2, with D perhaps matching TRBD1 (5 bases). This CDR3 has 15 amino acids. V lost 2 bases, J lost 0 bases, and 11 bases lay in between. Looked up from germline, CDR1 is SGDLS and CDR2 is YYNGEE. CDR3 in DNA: TGTGCCAGCAGCGTTGGGGGACTAGCTAACTATGGCTACACCTTC. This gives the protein CASSVGGLANYGYTF.

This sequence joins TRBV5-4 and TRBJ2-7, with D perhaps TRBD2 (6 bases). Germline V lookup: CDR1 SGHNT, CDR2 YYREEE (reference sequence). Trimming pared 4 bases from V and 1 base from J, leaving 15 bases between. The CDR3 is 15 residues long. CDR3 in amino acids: CASSPDPDYSYEQYF. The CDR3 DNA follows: TGTGCCAGCAGCCCGGACCCGGACTATTCCTACGAGCAGTACTTC.

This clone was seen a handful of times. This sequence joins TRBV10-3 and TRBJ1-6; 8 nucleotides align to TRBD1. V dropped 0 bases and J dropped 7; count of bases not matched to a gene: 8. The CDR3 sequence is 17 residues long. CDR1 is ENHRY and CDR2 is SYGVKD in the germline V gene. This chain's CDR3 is CAISESYSQGVNSPLHF. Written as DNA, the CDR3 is TGTGCCATCAGTGAGTCCTATTCACAGGGGGTAAATTCACCCCTCCACTTT.

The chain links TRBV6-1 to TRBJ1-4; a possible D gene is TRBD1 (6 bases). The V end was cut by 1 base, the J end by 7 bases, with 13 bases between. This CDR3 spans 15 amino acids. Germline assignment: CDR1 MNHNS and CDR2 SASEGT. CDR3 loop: CASSEVWGRGEKLFF. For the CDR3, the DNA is TGTGCCAGCAGTGAAGTTTGGGGGCGAGGTGAAAAACTGTTTTTT.

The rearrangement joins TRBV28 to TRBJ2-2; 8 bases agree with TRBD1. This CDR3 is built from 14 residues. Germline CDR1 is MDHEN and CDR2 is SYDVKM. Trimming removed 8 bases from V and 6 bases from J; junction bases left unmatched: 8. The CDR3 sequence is CASSSGQGPGELFF. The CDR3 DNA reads TGTGCCAGCTCATCTGGACAGGGCCCCGGGGAGCTGTTTTTT. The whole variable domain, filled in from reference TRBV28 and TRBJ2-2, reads DVKVTQSSRYLVKRTGEKVFLECVQDMDHENMFWYRQDPGLGLRLIYFSYDVKMKEKGDIPEGYSVSREKKERFSLILESASTNQTSMYLCASSSGQGPGELFFGEGSRLTVL.

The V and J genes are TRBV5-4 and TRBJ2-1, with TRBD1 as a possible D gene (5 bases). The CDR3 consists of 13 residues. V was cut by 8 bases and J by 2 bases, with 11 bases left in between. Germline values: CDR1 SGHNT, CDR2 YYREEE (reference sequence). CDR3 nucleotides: TGTGCCAGGGGCAGGGCGGCCTACAATGAGCAGTTCTTC. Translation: CARGRAAYNEQFF.

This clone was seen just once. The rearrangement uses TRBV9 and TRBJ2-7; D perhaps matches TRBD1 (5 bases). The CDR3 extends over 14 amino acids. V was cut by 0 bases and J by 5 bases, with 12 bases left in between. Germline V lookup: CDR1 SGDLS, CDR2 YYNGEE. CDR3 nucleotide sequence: TGTGCCAGCAGCGTAGCGCCTCAGGGTAACGAGCAGTACTTC. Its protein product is CASSVAPQGNEQYF.

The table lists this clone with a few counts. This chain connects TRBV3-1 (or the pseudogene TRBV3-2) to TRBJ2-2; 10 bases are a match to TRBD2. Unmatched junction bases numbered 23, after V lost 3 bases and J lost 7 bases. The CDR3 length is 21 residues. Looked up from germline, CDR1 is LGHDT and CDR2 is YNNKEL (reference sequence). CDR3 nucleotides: TGTGCCAGCAGCCACCGGAGGGAGGGAGCCCTCCTAGCGGGAGTTGACGGGGAGCTGTTTTTT. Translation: CASSHRREGALLAGVDGELFF.

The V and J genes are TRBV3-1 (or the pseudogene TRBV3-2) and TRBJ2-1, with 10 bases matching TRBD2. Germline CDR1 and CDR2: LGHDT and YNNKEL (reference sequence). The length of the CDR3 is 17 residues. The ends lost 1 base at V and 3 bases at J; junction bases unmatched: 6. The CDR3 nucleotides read TGTGCCAGCAGCCAAGCCAGGGGACTAGCGCTCTACAATGAGCAGTTCTTC. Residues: CASSQARGLALYNEQFF.

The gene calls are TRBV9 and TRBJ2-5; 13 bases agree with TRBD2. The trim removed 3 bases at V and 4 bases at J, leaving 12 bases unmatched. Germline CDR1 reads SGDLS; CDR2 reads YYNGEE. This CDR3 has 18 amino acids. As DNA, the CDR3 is TGTGCCAGCAGCGCTCATACCGGGACTAGCGGGATGGGAGAGACCCAGTACTTC. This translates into CASSAHTGTSGMGETQYF.

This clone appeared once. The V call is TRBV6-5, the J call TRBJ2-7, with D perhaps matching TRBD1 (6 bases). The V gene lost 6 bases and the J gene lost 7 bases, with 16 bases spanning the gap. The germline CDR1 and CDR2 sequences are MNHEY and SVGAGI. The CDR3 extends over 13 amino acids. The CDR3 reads CASSRTIRGEQYF. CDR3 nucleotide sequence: TGTGCCAGCAGCAGGACGATAAGGGGGGAGCAGTACTTC.

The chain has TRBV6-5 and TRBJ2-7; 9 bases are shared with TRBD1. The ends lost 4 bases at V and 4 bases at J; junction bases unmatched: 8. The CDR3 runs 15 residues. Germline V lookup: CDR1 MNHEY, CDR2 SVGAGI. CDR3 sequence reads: CASSSTGGPLYEQYF. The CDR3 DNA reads TGTGCCAGCAGTTCCACAGGGGGCCCTTTGTACGAGCAGTACTTC.

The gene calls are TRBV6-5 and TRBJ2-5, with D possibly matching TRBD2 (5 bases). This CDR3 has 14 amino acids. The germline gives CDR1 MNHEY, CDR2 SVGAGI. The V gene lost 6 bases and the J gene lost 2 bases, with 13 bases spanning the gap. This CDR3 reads CASRWSSSQETQYF. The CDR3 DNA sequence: TGTGCCAGCAGGTGGTCTAGCAGTCAAGAGACCCAGTACTTC.

CDR3 nucleotide sequence: TGTGCCAGCAGTGCCTTTAACGGGGCTAGCGTGAAATACGAGCAGTACTTC. Translated: CASSAFNGASVKYEQYF. The V call is TRBV25-1, the J call TRBJ2-7, with D perhaps matching TRBD2 (6 bases). Per germline, CDR1 MGHDK and CDR2 SYGVNS. The CDR3 totals 17 residues. Trimming removed 4 bases from V and 4 bases from J, with 23 bases in between.

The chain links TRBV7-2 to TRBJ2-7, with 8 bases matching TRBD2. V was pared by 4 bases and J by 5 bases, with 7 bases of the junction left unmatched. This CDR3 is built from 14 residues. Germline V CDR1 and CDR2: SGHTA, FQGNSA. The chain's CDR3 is CASSSTGGADEQYF. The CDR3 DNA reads TGTGCCAGCAGCTCCACCGGGGGGGCTGACGAGCAGTACTTC.

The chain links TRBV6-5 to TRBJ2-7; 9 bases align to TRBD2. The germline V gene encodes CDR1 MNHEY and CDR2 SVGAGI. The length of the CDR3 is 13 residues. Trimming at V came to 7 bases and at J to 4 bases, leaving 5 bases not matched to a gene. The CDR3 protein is CASKREARYEQYF. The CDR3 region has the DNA TGTGCCAGCAAGCGGGAGGCTAGGTACGAGCAGTACTTC.

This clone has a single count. The CDR3 nucleotides read TGCGCCAGCAGCTTGGGGCCTCGGGGGGCTGGAAACACCATATATTTT. It is translated as CASSLGPRGAGNTIYF. The chain couples TRBV5-1 to TRBJ1-3, with D possibly matching TRBD1 (5 bases). Germline loops: CDR1 SGHRS, CDR2 YFSETQ. Trimming removed 0 bases from V and 2 bases from J, with 12 bases in between. The CDR3 length is 16 residues.

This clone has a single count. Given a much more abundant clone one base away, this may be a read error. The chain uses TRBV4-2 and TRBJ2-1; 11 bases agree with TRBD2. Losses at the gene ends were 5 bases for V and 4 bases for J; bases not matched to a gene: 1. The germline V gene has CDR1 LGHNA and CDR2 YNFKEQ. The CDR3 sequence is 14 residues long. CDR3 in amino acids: CASSWTSGYNEQFF. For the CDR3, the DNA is TGTGCCAGCAGCTGGACTAGCGGGTACAATGAGCAGTTCTTC.

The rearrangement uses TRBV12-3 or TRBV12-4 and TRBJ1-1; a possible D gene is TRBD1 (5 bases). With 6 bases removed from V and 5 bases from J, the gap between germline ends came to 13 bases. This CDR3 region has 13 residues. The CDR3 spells CASSQRGFTEAFF. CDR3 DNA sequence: TGTGCCAGCAGCCAACGGGGGTTTACTGAAGCTTTCTTT.

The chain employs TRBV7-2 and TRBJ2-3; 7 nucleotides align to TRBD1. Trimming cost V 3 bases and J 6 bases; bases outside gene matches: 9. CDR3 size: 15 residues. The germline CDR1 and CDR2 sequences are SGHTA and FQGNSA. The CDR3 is CASSFKGAEVDTQYF. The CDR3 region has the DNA TGTGCCAGCAGCTTTAAGGGGGCCGAGGTGGATACGCAGTATTTT.